These 21 T cell receptor beta chains came from one sample sequenced in a study of cytomegalovirus exposure and HLA in healthy donors. Primers included in the PCR were 60 Vbeta and 13 Jbeta primers. Produced via immunoSEQ multiplex PCR; TCRdb's table is partial and in-frame only. The table records around 94,000 clones, less than 85% of them present only once. The specimen was PBMCs. The receptors were sampled from a man younger than 35 in good health and CMV-seronegative.

This chain's CDR3 is CASGNGRLTVEAFF. CDR3 DNA: TGTGCCAGCGGGAATGGCCGGTTGACAGTCGAAGCTTTCTTT. This chain connects TRBV2 to TRBJ1-1, with D possibly TRBD1 on 5 matching bases. Trimming cost V 8 bases and J 8 bases, with 21 bases left between them. CDR3 length: 14 amino acids. CDR1 and CDR2 (germline): SNHLY, FYNNEI.

This clone was detected once. The chain uses TRBV28 and TRBJ1-5, with D perhaps matching TRBD1 (5 bases). V lost 5 bases to trimming and J lost 1 base, with 18 bases between them. CDR1 and CDR2 (germline): MDHEN, SYDVKM. CDR3 length equals 17 residues. The CDR3 is CASSIRTRGGSNQPQHF. The CDR3 nucleotides are TGTGCCAGCAGTATACGGACGCGGGGGGGGAGCAATCAGCCCCAGCATTTT.

The gene calls are TRBV6-5 and TRBJ1-1, with D perhaps matching TRBD1 (5 bases). The V gene's germline CDR1 is MNHEY and CDR2 SVGAGI. V was clipped by 0 bases and J by 3 bases, with 11 bases between them. This CDR3 is built from 15 residues. The CDR3 DNA sequence: TGTGCCAGCAGTTACTCGCTGGGGGAGGACACTGAAGCTTTCTTT. Translation gives CASSYSLGEDTEAFF.

The CDR3 sequence is CASRAYTGELFF. CDR3 in DNA: TGTGCCAGCAGAGCCTACACCGGGGAGCTGTTTTTT. This chain connects TRBV27 to TRBJ2-2; no firm D call. Germline loops: CDR1 MNHEY, CDR2 SMNVEV (reference sequence). With 6 bases removed from V and 3 bases from J, the gap between germline ends came to 5 bases. CDR3 length equals 12 residues.

The chain combines TRBV9 with TRBJ2-7, with 8 bases lining up with TRBD2. The CDR3 length is 15 residues. Germline values: CDR1 SGDLS, CDR2 YYNGEE. V was clipped by 2 bases and J by 3 bases; unmatched bases: 7. In DNA form, the CDR3 reads TGTGCCAGCAGCGTCAGCGGGAGTAGATACTACGAGCAGTACTTC. It specifies CASSVSGSRYYEQYF. Together with reference TRBV9 and TRBJ2-7, the CDR3 gives the full variable domain: DSGVTQTPKHLITATGQRVTLRCSPRSGDLSVYWYQQSLDQGLQFLIQYYNGEERAKGNILERFSAQQFPDLHSELNLSSLELGDSALYFCASSVSGSRYYEQYFGPGTRLTVT.

This rearrangement joins TRBV27 to TRBJ2-1, with 8 bases fitting TRBD1. The CDR3 loop spans 14 amino acids. CDR1 and CDR2 (germline): MNHEY, SMNVEV (reference sequence). Unmatched junction bases numbered 10, after V lost 5 bases and J lost 10 bases. CDR3 DNA sequence: TGTGCCAGCAGTCCACACCCACGGACAGGGGAGCAGTTCTTC. It is translated as CASSPHPRTGEQFF.

The chain recombines TRBV25-1 with TRBJ2-1; 8 bases agree with TRBD2. This CDR3 spans 16 amino acids. Germline loops: CDR1 MGHDK, CDR2 SYGVNS. With V trimmed by 3 bases and J by 5 bases, 9 bases remained unmatched. The CDR3 DNA reads TGTGCCAGCAGTGACCCGGGAGGGGATAGGCACAATGAGCAGTTCTTC. Its translation: CASSDPGGDRHNEQFF.

The rearrangement uses TRBV7-3 and TRBJ2-1, with 8 nucleotides matching TRBD1. Germline trimming cut 1 base from V and 8 bases from J; bases unmatched to any gene: 7. This CDR3 has 15 amino acids. Germline V lookup: CDR1 SGHTA, CDR2 FQGTGA. CDR3 DNA sequence: TGTGCCAGCAGCTTAAGGGACAGGCATCGGGATGAGCAGTTCTTC. As protein: CASSLRDRHRDEQFF. The full variable domain, in which reference TRBV7-3 and TRBJ2-1 provide the parts outside the CDR3, is GAGVSQTPSNKVTEKGKYVELRCDPISGHTALYWYRQSLGQGPEFLIYFQGTGAADDSGLPNDRFFAVRPEGSVSTLKIQRTERGDSAVYLCASSLRDRHRDEQFFGPGTRLTVL.

This chain joins TRBV27 and TRBJ1-2; a possible D gene is TRBD1 (5 bases). The CDR3 spans 13 residues. Trimming took 5 bases from V and 8 from J, leaving 15 bases between them. The germline gives CDR1 MNHEY, CDR2 SMNVEV (reference sequence). In nucleotides, the CDR3 is TGTGCCAGCAGTAACCTGGGCGCAGGGGGCTACACCTTC. It specifies CASSNLGAGGYTF.

This chain links TRBV2 with TRBJ1-1; 8 bases fit TRBD1. This CDR3 comprises 16 residues. V shed 0 bases, J shed 2 bases, and the junction held 5 bases outside the gene matches. Germline assignment: CDR1 SNHLY and CDR2 FYNNEI. In nucleotides, the CDR3 is TGTGCCAGCAGTGAAGCCTGGACAGGGAGAAACACTGAAGCTTTCTTT. Protein sequence: CASSEAWTGRNTEAFF.

The chain uses TRBV7-8 and TRBJ2-3; 7 bases align to TRBD2. V gave up 3 bases and J gave up 1 base; unmatched junction bases: 4. The CDR3 sequence is 15 residues long. Per germline, CDR1 SGHVS and CDR2 FQNEAQ. CDR3 region: CASSLQLAGTDTQYF. The CDR3, as DNA: TGTGCCAGCAGCTTGCAGCTAGCGGGCACAGATACGCAGTATTTT. Full variable domain (rest looked up from reference TRBV7-8 and TRBJ2-3): GAGVSQSPRYKVAKRGQDVALRCDPISGHVSLFWYQQALGQGPEFLTYFQNEAQLDKSGLPSDRFFAERPEGSVSTLKIQRTQQEDSAVYLCASSLQLAGTDTQYFGPGTRLTVL.

V gene TRBV18 combines with J gene TRBJ1-1, with D unclear. CDR1 and CDR2 (germline): KGHSH, LQKENI. The V end lost 6 bases, the J end lost 1 base, and 6 bases lay between the germline ends. The CDR3 runs to 12 residues. The DNA for the CDR3 is TGTGCCAGCTCGTCAGGGAACACTGAAGCTTTCTTT. Translated, it gives CASSSGNTEAFF.

The V call is TRBV6-1, the J call TRBJ1-5, with a weak D call TRBD1 (5 bases). Trimming took off 11 bases at V and 1 base at J, with 15 bases between the two ends. Germline CDR1 MNHNS, CDR2 SASEGT. CDR3 size: 14 residues. This chain's CDR3 is CAGKTGNSNQPQHF. The CDR3 DNA reads as TGTGCCGGAAAAACAGGAAACAGCAATCAGCCCCAGCATTTT.

The table lists this clone with a count of one. The genes are TRBV5-6 and TRBJ2-1; TRBD1 is a possible D gene (6 bases). V lost 2 bases, J lost 14 bases, and 14 bases lay in between. This CDR3 has 12 residues. Germline V gene lookup returns CDR1 SGHDT and CDR2 YYEEEE. Written as DNA, the CDR3 is TGTGCCAGCAGCTTCCTCACAGGGTCGGAGTTCTTC. It translates to CASSFLTGSEFF.

The chain has TRBV19 and TRBJ1-1; TRBD1 is a possible D gene (6 bases). This CDR3 contains 15 residues. The germline V gene has CDR1 LNHDA and CDR2 SQIVND (reference sequence). The V and J ends lost 4 bases and 4 bases respectively, with 16 bases between them. CDR3 in DNA: TGTGCCAGTAGTAGGCCTAACAGGGTTTTCACTGAAGCTTTCTTT. Protein: CASSRPNRVFTEAFF.

The chain recombines TRBV29-1 with TRBJ2-1; 10 nucleotides match TRBD1. The CDR3 length is 15 residues. Germline CDR1 reads SQVTM; CDR2 reads ANQGSEA. After removal of 1 base from V and 5 bases from J, the junction contained 5 bases not matched to a gene. CDR3 bases: TGCAGCGTTGAAGGGGGACAGGGGCTAAACAATGAGCAGTTCTTC. It encodes CSVEGGQGLNNEQFF.

The chain's CDR3 is CASTIGGGAFGSYNEQFF. The CDR3 DNA reads TGTGCCAGCACCATAGGGGGAGGGGCTTTTGGTTCCTACAATGAGCAGTTCTTC. The chain carries TRBV7-2 and TRBJ2-1, with D possibly TRBD2 on 7 matching bases. The CDR3 contains 18 residues. CDR1 is SGHTA, CDR2 FQGNSA, per germline. V was shortened by 7 bases and J by 1 base, with 23 bases between the two germline ends. The whole variable domain, filled in from reference TRBV7-2 and TRBJ2-1, reads GAGVSQSPSNKVTEKGKDVELRCDPISGHTALYWYRQSLGQGLEFLIYFQGNSAPDKSGLPSDRFSAERTGGSVSTLTIQRTQQEDSAVYLCASTIGGGAFGSYNEQFFGPGTRLTVL.

The V gene is TRBV9, the J gene TRBJ1-1; the D gene is possibly TRBD1 (6 bases). The germline CDR1 and CDR2 sequences are SGDLS and YYNGEE. V dropped 4 bases and J dropped 6 bases, with 22 bases sitting between them. This CDR3 comprises 16 residues. The DNA for the CDR3 is TGTGCCAGCAGCCCGACGGGGGGCAGGAGTGCGGCTGAAGCTTTCTTT. It codes for CASSPTGGRSAAEAFF. The complete variable domain, with remaining parts taken from reference TRBV9 and TRBJ1-1, reads DSGVTQTPKHLITATGQRVTLRCSPRSGDLSVYWYQQSLDQGLQFLIQYYNGEERAKGNILERFSAQQFPDLHSELNLSSLELGDSALYFCASSPTGGRSAAEAFFGQGTRLTVV.

The rearrangement joins TRBV18 to TRBJ1-1; D is perhaps TRBD1 (6 bases). Germline CDR1 reads KGHSH; CDR2 reads LQKENI. CDR3 length: 14 residues. V was clipped by 8 bases and J by 0 bases, with 13 bases between them. CDR3 in DNA: TGTGCCAGCCAAGCACAGGGTGTGAACACTGAAGCTTTCTTT. It encodes CASQAQGVNTEAFF.

The chain has TRBV9 and TRBJ1-1; 12 nucleotides align to TRBD1. CDR3 length: 17 residues. Germline lookup yields CDR1 SGDLS and CDR2 YYNGEE. Unmatched junction bases numbered 10, after V lost 4 bases and J lost 3 bases. In nucleotides, the CDR3 is TGTGCCAGCAGCCCTAGGGGGACAGGGGGCTATGACACTGAAGCTTTCTTT. This sequence encodes CASSPRGTGGYDTEAFF.

The gene calls are TRBV19 and TRBJ2-2; 8 bases line up with TRBD2. The V gene's germline CDR1 is LNHDA and CDR2 SQIVND (reference sequence). V lost 10 bases to trimming and J lost 7 bases; unmatched junction nucleotides: 8. The CDR3 totals 13 residues. CDR3 bases: TGTGCCACCCGGCTAGCGGGCGGCGGGGAGCTGTTTTTT. It yields the protein CATRLAGGGELFF.